A selection of T cell receptor beta chains follows, all from one sample in a study of OX40 agonist ivuxolimab in advanced cancers. Assay used: immunoSEQ multiplex PCR; TCRdb lists only in-frame clones, some missing. The sample includes around 80,000 clones, about 88% seen only once; the top ten take about 1%. This material consisted of CD4+ or CD8+ T cells sorted from blood, taken in a trial of the OX40 agonist ivuxolimab. These receptors all stem from an adult with an advanced solid tumor such as melanoma, head and neck, liver or kidney cancer. The CDR3 runs from the conserved cysteine through the conserved F or W. The D gene is left open where the match is weak. Size tells how often a clone was seen (once, few, many) or the class of an expanded clone, and some rows leave it out.

TRBV1	NA	TRBJ2-5	NA	TGCACCAGCAGCCCTCGACTAGCGGGGTACCAAGAGACCCAGTACTTC	CTSSPRLAGYQETQYF
TRBV6-1	TRBD2	TRBJ2-5	few	TGTGCCAGCAGCAGACTAGCGGGGAAAGAGACCCAGTACTTC	CASSRLAGKETQYF
TRBV6-5	TRBD1	TRBJ1-2	NA	TGTGCCAGCAGTTCTAGGGGGCTATGGGGCTACACCTTC	CASSSRGLWGYTF
TRBV19	NA	TRBJ1-1	NA	TGTGCCAGTATGGGAGTCCGGACTGAAGCTTTCTTT	CASMGVRTEAFF
TRBV10-1	TRBD2	TRBJ2-7	NA	TGCGCCAGCAGTGAGTCTTCCGGGGGGGCTTACGAGCAGTACTTC	CASSESSGGAYEQYF
TRBV4-3	NA	TRBJ2-4	NA	TGCGCCAGCAGCCAAGAAACGCTAGCCAAAAACATTCAGTACTTC	CASSQETLAKNIQYF
TRBV2	NA	TRBJ2-1	NA	TGTGCCAGCAGTGTCCAGCGACTTCGTGAGCAGTTCTTC	CASSVQRLREQFF
TRBV7-3	NA	TRBJ1-1	few	TGTGCCAGCAAAAGGACGGGGAACACTGAAGCTTTCTTT	CASKRTGNTEAFF
TRBV6-1	NA	TRBJ2-7	NA	TGTGCCAGCAGTGAACCAGGAGGGCTCGAGCAGTACTTC	CASSEPGGLEQYF
TRBV7-9	NA	TRBJ1-1	NA	TGTGCCAGCAGCTTAAGGGAGACACGAACTGAAGCTTTCTTT	CASSLRETRTEAFF
TRBV5-1	NA	TRBJ1-6	once	TGCGCCAGCAGCTTGGAGGGAAAGGAAAATTCACCCCTCCACTTT	CASSLEGKENSPLHF
TRBV18	TRBD1	TRBJ1-1	NA	TGTGCCAGCTCACCTAGCCGGGCAGGGGGCTTCACTGAAGCTTTCTTT	CASSPSRAGGFTEAFF
TRBV29-1	NA	TRBJ2-6	NA	TGCAGCGTTGGCCAGGGCTCTGGGGCCAACGTCCTGACTTTC	CSVGQGSGANVLTF
TRBV12-5	NA	TRBJ2-1	NA	TGTGCTAGTAAAAGAGGGACACACCATGAGCAGTTCTTC	CASKRGTHHEQFF
TRBV6-4	NA	TRBJ2-3	NA	TGTGCCAGGGGGGGAGATACGCAGTATTTT	CARGGDTQYF
TRBV11-2	TRBD2	TRBJ2-7	NA	TGTGCCAGCACCACCCGACTAGCGGGAGCTTACGAGCAGTACTTC	CASTTRLAGAYEQYF
TRBV7-9	TRBD1	TRBJ1-1	once	TGTGCCAGCAGCCTCACCGGGACAGGAACCCGTGGTACTGAAGCTTTCTTT	CASSLTGTGTRGTEAFF
TRBV2	TRBD1	TRBJ1-5	once	TGTGCCAGCAGTGATGACAGGGATAATCAGCCCCAGCATTTT	CASSDDRDNQPQHF
TRBV10-2	NA	TRBJ1-5	NA	TGCGCCAGCAGTGCAGGACAATATCAGGATCAGCCCCAGCATTTT	CASSAGQYQDQPQHF
TRBV7-2	NA	TRBJ2-2	NA	TGTGCCAGCAGCTTAAACAGGAACACCGGGGAGCTGTTTTTT	CASSLNRNTGELFF
TRBV4-1	TRBD2	TRBJ2-1	NA	TGCGCCAGCAGCCAAACCCTCCGCGGGAGCTCCTACAATGAGCAGTTCTTC	CASSQTLRGSSYNEQFF
TRBV6-5	TRBD1	TRBJ2-7	NA	TGTGCCAGCAGTTACACGGACAGGCCGCCCTACGAGCAGTACTTC	CASSYTDRPPYEQYF
TRBV5-1	NA	TRBJ2-1	NA	TGCGCCAGCAGCGACTCCTCTTTAAGCAATGAGCAGTTCTTC	CASSDSSLSNEQFF
TRBV11-3	NA	TRBJ1-1	NA	TGTGCCAGCAGCATAAAAAAGAACACTGAAGCTTTCTTT	CASSIKKNTEAFF
TRBV19	TRBD1	TRBJ1-1	NA	TGTGCCAGTAGTTCGGGACAGCTCATGAACACTGAAGCTTTCTTT	CASSSGQLMNTEAFF
TRBV7-3	NA	TRBJ1-1	NA	TGTGCCAGCAGCTCCGGCCCGAACACTGAAGCTTTCTTT	CASSSGPNTEAFF
TRBV7-2	TRBD2	TRBJ2-7	NA	TGTGCCAGCAGCTTAGCGGGCGGGGGTATCCGCGAGCAGTACTTC	CASSLAGGGIREQYF
TRBV11-2	NA	TRBJ2-7	NA	TGTGCCAGCAGCTTGAGTGGCGACGAGCAGTACTTC	CASSLSGDEQYF
TRBV6-1	TRBD1	TRBJ2-7	NA	TGTGCCAGCACTACGGGACAGGGAGTCGGCGAGCAGTACTTC	CASTTGQGVGEQYF
TRBV2	TRBD1	TRBJ2-7	NA	TGTGCCAGCAGTCAACAGGGGGTTAACTACGAGCAGTACTTC	CASSQQGVNYEQYF
TRBV7-2	TRBD2	TRBJ2-1	NA	TGTGCCAGCAGCTTACAGGCTAGCGGGGGTTACAATGAGCAGTTCTTC	CASSLQASGGYNEQFF
TRBV5-4	TRBD2	TRBJ2-1	few	TGTGCCAGCAGCTTGGATGCTAGCGGGGGCTACAATGAGCAGTTCTTC	CASSLDASGGYNEQFF
TRBV19	TRBD1	TRBJ2-5	NA	TGTGCCAGTAGTATGAACAGGGGAGAGACCCAGTACTTC	CASSMNRGETQYF
TRBV6-5	TRBD1	TRBJ1-3	NA	TGTGCCAGCAGTTACTCTGGACAGGGAACAGGAAACACCATATATTTT	CASSYSGQGTGNTIYF
TRBV6-5	TRBD2	TRBJ2-3	NA	TGTGCCAGCAGTTACGGGCTAGCGGGAGGGGCAGATACGCAGTATTTT	CASSYGLAGGADTQYF
TRBV4-1	NA	TRBJ1-4	few	TGCGCCAGCAGCCGGGGGCTCGATGAAAAACTGTTTTTT	CASSRGLDEKLFF
TRBV7-3	NA	TRBJ2-7	NA	TGTGCCAGCAGCCTTATTTTGGGGCACGAGCAGTACTTC	CASSLILGHEQYF
TRBV7-8	NA	TRBJ1-1	NA	TGTGCCAGCAGCTTACGGCGGGGGTGGAACACTGAAGCTTTCTTT	CASSLRRGWNTEAFF
TRBV5-1	NA	TRBJ1-1	few	TGCGCCAGCAGCTTGCAAACACGGAACACTGAAGCTTTCTTT	CASSLQTRNTEAFF
TRBV6-5	TRBD1	TRBJ2-5	once	TGTGCCAGCTCGACGCGGGGCCAGGGGGCAGGCCAGTACTTC	CASSTRGQGAGQYF
TRBV4-1	NA	TRBJ1-5	NA	TGCGCCAGCAGCCAAGAATCTGGGGCTCAGCCCCAGCATTTT	CASSQESGAQPQHF
TRBV13	NA	TRBJ2-1	NA	TGTGCCAGCAGCCCAAGACTAAAGGGGAATGAGCAGTTCTTC	CASSPRLKGNEQFF
TRBV6-1	NA	TRBJ1-2	few	TGTGCCAGCAGTGATGCGGGGGCCTATGGCTACACCTTC	CASSDAGAYGYTF
TRBV30	NA	TRBJ1-2	NA	TGTGCCTGGAGCGTTGAGCCAGTATATGGCTACACCTTC	CAWSVEPVYGYTF
TRBV7-3	TRBD2	TRBJ2-7	NA	TGTGCCAGCAGCACCGGTTTAGCGGGAGCCTACGAGCAGTACTTC	CASSTGLAGAYEQYF
TRBV5-1	NA	TRBJ2-1	NA	TGCGCCAGCAGCCTGGTCGCGGACAATGAGCAGTTCTTC	CASSLVADNEQFF
TRBV6-1	NA	TRBJ2-1	NA	TGTGCCAGCAGTTTATTGGCGAGAGGGCAGTTCTTC	CASSLLARGQFF
TRBV10-3	NA	TRBJ1-2	NA	TGTGCCATCAGTGAGAAGGAAAGGGGGTATGGCTACACCTTC	CAISEKERGYGYTF
TRBV11-2	NA	TRBJ1-6	NA	TGTGCCAGCAGCTTACAGACAGCGAATTCACCCCTCCACTTT	CASSLQTANSPLHF
TRBV2	NA	TRBJ2-7	NA	TGTGCCAGCAAGCTACTCGAGCAGTACTTC	CASKLLEQYF